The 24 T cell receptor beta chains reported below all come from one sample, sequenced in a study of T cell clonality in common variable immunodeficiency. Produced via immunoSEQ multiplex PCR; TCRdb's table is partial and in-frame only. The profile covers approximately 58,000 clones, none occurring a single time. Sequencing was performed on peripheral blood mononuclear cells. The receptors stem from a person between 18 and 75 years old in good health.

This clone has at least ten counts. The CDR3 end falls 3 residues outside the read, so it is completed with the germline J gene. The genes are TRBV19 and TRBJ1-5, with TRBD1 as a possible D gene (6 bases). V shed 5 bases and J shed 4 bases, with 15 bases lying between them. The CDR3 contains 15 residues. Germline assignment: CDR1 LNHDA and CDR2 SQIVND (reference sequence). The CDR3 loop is CASSGGDRTNQPQHF. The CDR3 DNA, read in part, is TGTGCCAGTAGTGGGGGCGACAGGACAAATCAGCCC.

CDR3 DNA, as far as it was read: TGTGCCAGCAGGGGGCTGAACACTGAA. It codes for CASRGLNTE. The CDR3 in its entirety is CASRGLNTEAFF. This rearrangement joins TRBV13 to TRBJ1-1; D may be TRBD1 (5 bases). Read data end 3 residues before the CDR3 end; the end is taken from the germline J gene. The V gene lost 6 bases and the J gene lost 0 bases, with 5 bases spanning the gap. The CDR3 length is 12 residues. From germline, CDR1 is PRHDT and CDR2 FYEKMQ (reference sequence).

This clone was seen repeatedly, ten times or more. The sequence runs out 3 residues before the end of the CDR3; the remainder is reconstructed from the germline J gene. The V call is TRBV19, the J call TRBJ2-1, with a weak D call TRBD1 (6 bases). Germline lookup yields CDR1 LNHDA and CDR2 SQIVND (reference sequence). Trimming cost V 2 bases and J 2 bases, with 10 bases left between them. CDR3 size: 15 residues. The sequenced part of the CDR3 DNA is TGTGCCAGTAGTATAAGACAGGATCCCTACAATGAG. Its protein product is CASSIRQDPYNE. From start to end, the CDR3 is CASSIRQDPYNEQFF.

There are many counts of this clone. The DNA read from the CDR3 is TGTGCCAGTAGTATATCGGGCTCTGGAAACACC. Translation gives CASSISGSGNT. The entire CDR3 protein reads CASSISGSGNTIYF. The chain couples TRBV19 to TRBJ1-3; no definite D call. The read gets to within 3 residues of the CDR3 end, and the germline J gene fills in the rest. V lost 2 bases and J lost 0, with 5 bases in between. CDR3 length: 14 amino acids. From germline, CDR1 is LNHDA and CDR2 SQIVND (reference sequence).

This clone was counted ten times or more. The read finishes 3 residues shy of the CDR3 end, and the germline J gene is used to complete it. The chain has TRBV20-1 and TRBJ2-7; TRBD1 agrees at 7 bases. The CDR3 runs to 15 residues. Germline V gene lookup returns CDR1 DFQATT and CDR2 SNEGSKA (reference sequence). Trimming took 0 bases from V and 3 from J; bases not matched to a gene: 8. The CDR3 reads CSARDRGRGSYEQYF. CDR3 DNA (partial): TGCAGTGCTAGAGATAGGGGCAGGGGGAGCTACGAG.

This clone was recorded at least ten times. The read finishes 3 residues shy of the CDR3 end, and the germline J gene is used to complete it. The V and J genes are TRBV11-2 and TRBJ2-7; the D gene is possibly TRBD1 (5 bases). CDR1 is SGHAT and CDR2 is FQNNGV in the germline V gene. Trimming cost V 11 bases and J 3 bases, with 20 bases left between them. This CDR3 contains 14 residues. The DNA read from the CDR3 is TGTGCCGCCAAGGCCAGGGCAAACAGCTACGAG. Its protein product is CAAKARANSYE. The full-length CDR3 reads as CAAKARANSYEQYF.

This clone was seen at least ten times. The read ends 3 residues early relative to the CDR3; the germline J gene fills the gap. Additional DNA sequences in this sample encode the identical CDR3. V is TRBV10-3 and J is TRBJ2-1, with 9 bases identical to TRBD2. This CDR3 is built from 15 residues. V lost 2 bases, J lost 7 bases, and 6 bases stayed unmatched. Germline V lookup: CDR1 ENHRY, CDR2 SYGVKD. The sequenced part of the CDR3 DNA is TGTGCCATCAGTGAGAGGGTAGCGGGAGCAAATGAG. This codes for CAISERVAGANE. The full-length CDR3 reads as CAISERVAGANEQFF.

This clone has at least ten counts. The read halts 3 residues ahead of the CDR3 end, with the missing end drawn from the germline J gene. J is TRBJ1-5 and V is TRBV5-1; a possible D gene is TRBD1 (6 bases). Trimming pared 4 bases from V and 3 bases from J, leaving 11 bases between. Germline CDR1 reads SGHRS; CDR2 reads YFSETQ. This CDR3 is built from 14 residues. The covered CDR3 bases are TGCGCCAGCAGCACAGGACAGCCCAATCAGCCC. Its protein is CASSTGQPNQP. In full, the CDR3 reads CASSTGQPNQPQHF.

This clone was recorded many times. The CDR3: CASSPGVRNEQFF. CDR3 DNA, as far as it was read: TGTGCCAGTAGTCCGGGGGTTAGAAATGAG. The gene calls are TRBV19 and TRBJ2-1; TRBD2 might be the D (6 bases). The CDR3 extends 3 residues past the end of the read, so its final part is completed from the germline J gene. There are 13 residues in the CDR3. Germline V CDR1 and CDR2: LNHDA, SQIVND (reference sequence). V was trimmed by 5 bases and J by 7 bases, leaving 12 bases between them.

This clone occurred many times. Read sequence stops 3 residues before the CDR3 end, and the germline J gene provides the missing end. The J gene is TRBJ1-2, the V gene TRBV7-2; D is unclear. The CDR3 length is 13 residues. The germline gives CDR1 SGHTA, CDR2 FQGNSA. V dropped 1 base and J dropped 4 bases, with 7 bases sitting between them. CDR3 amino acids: CASSLDGSYGYTF. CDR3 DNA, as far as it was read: TGTGCCAGCAGCTTAGATGGCAGCTATGGC. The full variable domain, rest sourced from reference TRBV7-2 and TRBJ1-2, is GAGVSQSPSNKVTEKGKDVELRCDPISGHTALYWYRQSLGQGLEFLIYFQGNSAPDKSGLPSDRFSAERTGGSVSTLTIQRTQQEDSAVYLCASSLDGSYGYTFGSGTRLTVV.

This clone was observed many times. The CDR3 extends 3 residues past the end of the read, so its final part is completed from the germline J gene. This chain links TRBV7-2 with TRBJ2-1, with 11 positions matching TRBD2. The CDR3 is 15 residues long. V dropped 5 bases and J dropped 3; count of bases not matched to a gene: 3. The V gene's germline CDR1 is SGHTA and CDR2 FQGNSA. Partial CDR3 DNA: TGTGCCAGCAGCAGTACTAGCGGGAGCTACAATGAG. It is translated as CASSSTSGSYNE. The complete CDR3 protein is CASSSTSGSYNEQFF.

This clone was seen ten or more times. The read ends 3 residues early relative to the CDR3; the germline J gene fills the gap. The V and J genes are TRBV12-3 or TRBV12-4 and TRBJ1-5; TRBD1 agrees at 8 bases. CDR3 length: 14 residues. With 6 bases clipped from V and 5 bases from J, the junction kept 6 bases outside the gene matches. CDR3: CASSPDRGDQPQHF. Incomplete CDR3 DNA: TGTGCCAGCAGCCCTGACAGGGGAGATCAGCCC.

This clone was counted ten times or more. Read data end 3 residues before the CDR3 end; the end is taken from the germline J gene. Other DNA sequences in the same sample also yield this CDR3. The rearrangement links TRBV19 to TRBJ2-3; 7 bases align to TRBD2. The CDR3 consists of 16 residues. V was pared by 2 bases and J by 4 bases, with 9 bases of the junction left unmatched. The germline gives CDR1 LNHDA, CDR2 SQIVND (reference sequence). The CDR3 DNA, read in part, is TGTGCCAGTAGTATAAGGAGGGGAGGGCTCGCAGATACG. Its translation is CASSIRRGGLADT. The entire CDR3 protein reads CASSIRRGGLADTQYF. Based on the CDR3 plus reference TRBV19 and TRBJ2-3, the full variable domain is DGGITQSPKYLFRKEGQNVTLSCEQNLNHDAMYWYRQDPGQGLRLIYYSQIVNDFQKGDIAEGYSVSREKKESFPLTVTSAQKNPTAFYLCASSIRRGGLADTQYFGPGTRLTVL.

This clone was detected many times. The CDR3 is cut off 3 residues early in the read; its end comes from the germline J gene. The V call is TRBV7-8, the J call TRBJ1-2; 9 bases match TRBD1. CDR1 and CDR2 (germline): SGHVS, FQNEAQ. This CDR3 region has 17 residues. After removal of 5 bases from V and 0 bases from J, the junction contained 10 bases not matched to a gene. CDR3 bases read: TGTGCCAGCAGCAGACGAACTAGGGACAGGGCTAACTATGGC. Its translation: CASSRRTRDRANYG. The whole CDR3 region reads CASSRRTRDRANYGYTF.

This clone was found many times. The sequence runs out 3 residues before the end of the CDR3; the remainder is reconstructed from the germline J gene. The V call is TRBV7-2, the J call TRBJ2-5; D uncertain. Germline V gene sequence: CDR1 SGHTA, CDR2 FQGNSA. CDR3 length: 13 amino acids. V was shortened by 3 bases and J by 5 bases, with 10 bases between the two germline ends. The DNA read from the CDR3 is TGTGCCAGCAGCTTTGTTGGTCGGGAGACC. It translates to CASSFVGRET. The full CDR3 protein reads CASSFVGRETQYF. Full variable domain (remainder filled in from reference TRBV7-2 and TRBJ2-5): GAGVSQSPSNKVTEKGKDVELRCDPISGHTALYWYRQSLGQGLEFLIYFQGNSAPDKSGLPSDRFSAERTGGSVSTLTIQRTQQEDSAVYLCASSFVGRETQYFGPGTRLLVL.

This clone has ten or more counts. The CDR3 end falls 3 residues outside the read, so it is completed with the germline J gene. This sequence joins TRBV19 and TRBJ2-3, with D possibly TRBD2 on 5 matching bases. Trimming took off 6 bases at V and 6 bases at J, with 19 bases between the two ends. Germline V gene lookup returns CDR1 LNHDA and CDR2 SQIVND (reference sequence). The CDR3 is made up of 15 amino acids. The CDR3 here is CASSPHSGLMDTQYF. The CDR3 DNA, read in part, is TGTGCCAGTAGCCCCCATTCGGGGTTAATGGATACG. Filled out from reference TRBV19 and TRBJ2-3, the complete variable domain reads DGGITQSPKYLFRKEGQNVTLSCEQNLNHDAMYWYRQDPGQGLRLIYYSQIVNDFQKGDIAEGYSVSREKKESFPLTVTSAQKNPTAFYLCASSPHSGLMDTQYFGPGTRLTVL.

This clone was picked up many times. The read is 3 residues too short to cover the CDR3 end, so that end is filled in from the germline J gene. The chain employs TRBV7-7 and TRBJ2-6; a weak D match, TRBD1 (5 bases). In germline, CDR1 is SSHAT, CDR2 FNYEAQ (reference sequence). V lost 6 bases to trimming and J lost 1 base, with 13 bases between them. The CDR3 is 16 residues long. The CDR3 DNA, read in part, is TGTGCCAGCAGACCTCTAGGGGAATCTGGGGCCAACGTC. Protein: CASRPLGESGANV. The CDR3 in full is CASRPLGESGANVLTF. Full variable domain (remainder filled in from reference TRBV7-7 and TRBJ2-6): GAGVSQSPRYKVTKRGQDVTLRCDPISSHATLYWYQQALGQGPEFLTYFNYEAQPDKSGLPSDRFSAERPEGSISTLTIQRTEQRDSAMYRCASRPLGESGANVLTFGAGSRLTVL.

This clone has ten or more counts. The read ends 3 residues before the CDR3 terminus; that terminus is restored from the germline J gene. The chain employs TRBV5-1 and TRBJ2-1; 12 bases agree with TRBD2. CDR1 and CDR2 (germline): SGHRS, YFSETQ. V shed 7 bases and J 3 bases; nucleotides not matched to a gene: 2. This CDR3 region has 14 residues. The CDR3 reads CASGLAGSYNEQFF. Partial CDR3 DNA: TGCGCCAGCGGACTAGCGGGAAGCTACAATGAG.

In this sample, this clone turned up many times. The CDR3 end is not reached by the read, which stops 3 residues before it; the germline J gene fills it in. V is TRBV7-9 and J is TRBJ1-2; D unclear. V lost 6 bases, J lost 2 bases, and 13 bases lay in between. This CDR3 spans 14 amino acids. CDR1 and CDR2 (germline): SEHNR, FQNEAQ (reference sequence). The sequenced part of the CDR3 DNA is TGTGCCAGCAGTTCCCTCGGCGGGAACTATGGC. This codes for CASSSLGGNYG. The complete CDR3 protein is CASSSLGGNYGYTF.

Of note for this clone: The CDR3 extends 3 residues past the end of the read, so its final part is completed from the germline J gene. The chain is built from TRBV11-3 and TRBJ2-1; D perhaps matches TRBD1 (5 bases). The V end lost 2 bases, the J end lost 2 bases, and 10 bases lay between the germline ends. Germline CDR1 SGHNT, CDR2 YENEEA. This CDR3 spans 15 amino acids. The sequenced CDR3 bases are TGTGCCAGCAGCTTAATGTCAGGGACCTACAATGAG. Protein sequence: CASSLMSGTYNE. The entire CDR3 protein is CASSLMSGTYNEQFF.

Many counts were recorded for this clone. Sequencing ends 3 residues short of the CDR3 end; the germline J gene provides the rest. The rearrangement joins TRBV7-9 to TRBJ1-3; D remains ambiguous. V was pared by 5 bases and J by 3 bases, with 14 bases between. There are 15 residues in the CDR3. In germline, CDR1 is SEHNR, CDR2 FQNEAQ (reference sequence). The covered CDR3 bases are TGTGCCAGCAGCCCCCCTTTCCGGTTTGGAAACACC. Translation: CASSPPFRFGNT. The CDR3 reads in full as CASSPPFRFGNTIYF.

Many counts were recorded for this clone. CDR3 residues: CASSRTSGRGNEQFF. The covered CDR3 bases are TGTGCCAGCAGCCGGACTAGCGGGAGAGGCAATGAG. This chain links TRBV7-9 with TRBJ2-1; the match to TRBD2 covers 13 bases. The sequence runs out 3 residues before the end of the CDR3; the remainder is reconstructed from the germline J gene. CDR1 and CDR2 (germline): SEHNR, FQNEAQ (reference sequence). The V segment lost 5 bases and the J segment 6 bases; nucleotides outside the gene matches: 4. The CDR3 totals 15 residues.

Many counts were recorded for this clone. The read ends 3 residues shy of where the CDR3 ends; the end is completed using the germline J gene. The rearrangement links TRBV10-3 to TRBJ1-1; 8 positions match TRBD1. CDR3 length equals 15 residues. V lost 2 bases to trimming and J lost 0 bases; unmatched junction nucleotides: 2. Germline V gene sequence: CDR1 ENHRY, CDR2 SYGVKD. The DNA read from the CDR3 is TGTGCCATCAGTGAGGGGGGACAGGTGAACACTGAA. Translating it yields CAISEGGQVNTE. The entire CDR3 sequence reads CAISEGGQVNTEAFF.

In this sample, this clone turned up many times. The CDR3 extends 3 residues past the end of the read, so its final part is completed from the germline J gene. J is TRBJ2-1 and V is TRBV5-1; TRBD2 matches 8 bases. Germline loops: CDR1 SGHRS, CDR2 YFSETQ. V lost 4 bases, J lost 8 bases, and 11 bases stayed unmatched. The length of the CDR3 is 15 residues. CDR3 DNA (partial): TGCGCCAGCAGCCCGGGGGGGCGGAATCATGATGAG. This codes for CASSPGGRNHDE. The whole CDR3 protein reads CASSPGGRNHDEQFF.